This T cell receptor beta chain derives from a study of blood T cell repertoires in COVID-19. Across the study: Acute and convalescent COVID-19 specimens originated in the United States, Italy and Spain.

This CDR3 has 14 residues. V was shortened by 8 bases and J by 7 bases, with 15 bases between the two germline ends. Per the germline V gene, CDR1 is SGHTA and CDR2 is FQGNSA. Methods used by the authors: Researchers report that nucleated cell counts were estimated from reference gene primer amplification. This table comes from immunoSEQ multiplex PCR, and its TCRdb copy is limited to in-frame clones, with some not included. V, J and clone size were drawn from that table, and D and trimming were deduced from the DNA. In the table there are 300,000 or so clones, around 80% of which are singletons. The chain combines TRBV7-2 with TRBJ1-6; unclear D gene. The sample comprised peripheral blood. This TCR was sampled from a woman aged 45 to 65 with acute or convalescent COVID-19. DNA of the CDR3: TGTGCCAGCGCCTCCCTCGGGGTCAATTCACCCCTCCACTTT. Its protein is CASASLGVNSPLHF. Supplemented by reference TRBV7-2 and TRBJ1-6, the full variable domain reads GAGVSQSPSNKVTEKGKDVELRCDPISGHTALYWYRQSLGQGLEFLIYFQGNSAPDKSGLPSDRFSAERTGGSVSTLTIQRTQQEDSAVYLCASASLGVNSPLHFGNGTRLTVT.